This entry concerns a single T cell receptor beta chain. Its antigen is not identified. The CDR3 totals 16 residues. CDR1 MGHRA and CDR2 YSYEKL come from the germline V gene. V was pared by 1 base and J by 5 bases, with 14 bases between. Healthy Caucasians provided all donations. This record comes from a study of identical twins. Study observations and caveats: Modelling underestimated the level of out-of-frame TCR alpha sharing observed in monozygotic twins. Memory repertoires lacked the insertion deficit that abundant cord blood beta clonotypes showed.

TCRdb analysed the 5' RACE reads with MiXCR anew, one entry per CDR3 protein. The sample lists around 960,000 distinct CDR3 sequences, approximately 13% occurring once. These data were likewise used in another study, on yellow fever vaccine responses in identical twins.

This clonotype was sampled from a woman under 30 in good health. The rearrangement joins TRBV4-1 to TRBJ2-2, with D possibly being TRBD2 (6 bases). The sample consisted of PBMCs. As DNA, the CDR3 is TGCGCCAGCAGCCAAGGGCGGGGAGCTAAGACCGGGGAGCTGTTTTTT. Its translation is CASSQGRGAKTGELFF.